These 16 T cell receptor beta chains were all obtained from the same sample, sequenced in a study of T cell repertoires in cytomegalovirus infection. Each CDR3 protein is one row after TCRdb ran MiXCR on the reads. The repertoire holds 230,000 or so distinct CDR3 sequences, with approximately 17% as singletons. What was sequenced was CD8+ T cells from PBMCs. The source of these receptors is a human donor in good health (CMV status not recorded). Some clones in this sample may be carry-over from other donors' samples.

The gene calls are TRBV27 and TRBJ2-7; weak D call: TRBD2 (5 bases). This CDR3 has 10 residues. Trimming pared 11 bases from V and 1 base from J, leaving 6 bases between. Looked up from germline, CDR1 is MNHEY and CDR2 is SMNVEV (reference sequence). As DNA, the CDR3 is TGTGCCGCGGGTTCCTACGAGCAGTACTTC. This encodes CAAGSYEQYF.

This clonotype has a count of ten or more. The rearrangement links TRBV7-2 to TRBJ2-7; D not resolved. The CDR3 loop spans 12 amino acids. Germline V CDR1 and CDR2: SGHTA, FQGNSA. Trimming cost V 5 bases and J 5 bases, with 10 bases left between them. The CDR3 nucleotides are TGTGCCAGCAGCCTAGATCCGGACGAGCAGTACTTC. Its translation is CASSLDPDEQYF.

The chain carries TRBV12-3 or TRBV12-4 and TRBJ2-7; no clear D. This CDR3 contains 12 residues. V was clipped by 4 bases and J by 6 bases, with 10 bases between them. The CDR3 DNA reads TGTGCCAGCAGTTCTCCGGTCTTCGAGCAGTACTTC. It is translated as CASSSPVFEQYF.

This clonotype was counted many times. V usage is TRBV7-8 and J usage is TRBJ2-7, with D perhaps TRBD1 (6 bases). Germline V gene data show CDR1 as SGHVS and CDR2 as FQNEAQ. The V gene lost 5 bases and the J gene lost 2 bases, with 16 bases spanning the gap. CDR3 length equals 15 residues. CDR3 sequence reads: CASSAEGGIAYEQYF. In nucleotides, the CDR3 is TGTGCCAGCAGCGCAGAAGGGGGAATTGCCTACGAGCAGTACTTC.

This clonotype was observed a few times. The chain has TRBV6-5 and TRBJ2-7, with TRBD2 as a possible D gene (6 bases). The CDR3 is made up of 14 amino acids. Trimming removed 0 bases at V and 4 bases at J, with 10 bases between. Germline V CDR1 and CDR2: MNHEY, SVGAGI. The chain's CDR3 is CASSYSPAGYEQYF. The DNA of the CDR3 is TGTGCCAGCAGTTACTCGCCTGCGGGGTACGAGCAGTACTTC.

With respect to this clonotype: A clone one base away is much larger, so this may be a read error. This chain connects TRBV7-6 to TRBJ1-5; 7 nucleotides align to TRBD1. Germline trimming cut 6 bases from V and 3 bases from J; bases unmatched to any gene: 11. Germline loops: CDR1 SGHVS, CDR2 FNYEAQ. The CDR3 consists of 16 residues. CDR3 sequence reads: CASRYEQGLINQPQHF. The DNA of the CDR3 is TGTGCCAGCAGATACGAACAGGGGTTAATCAATCAGCCCCAGCATTTT.

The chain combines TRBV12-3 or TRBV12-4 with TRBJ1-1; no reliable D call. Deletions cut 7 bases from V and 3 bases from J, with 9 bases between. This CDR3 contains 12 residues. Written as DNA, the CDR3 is TGTGCCAGCAAATCATGGGACACTGAAGCTTTCTTT. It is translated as CASKSWDTEAFF.

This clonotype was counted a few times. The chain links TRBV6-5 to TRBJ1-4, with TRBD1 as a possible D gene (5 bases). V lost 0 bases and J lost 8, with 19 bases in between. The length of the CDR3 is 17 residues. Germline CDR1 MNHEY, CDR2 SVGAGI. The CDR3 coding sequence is TGTGCCAGCAGTTACTCGACGCTCGGGGCGGGGGAAGAAAAACTGTTTTTT. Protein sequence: CASSYSTLGAGEEKLFF.

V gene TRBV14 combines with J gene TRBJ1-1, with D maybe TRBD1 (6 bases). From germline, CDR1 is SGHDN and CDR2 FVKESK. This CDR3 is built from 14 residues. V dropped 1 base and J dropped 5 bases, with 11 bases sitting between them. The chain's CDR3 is CASSQALRGTEAFF. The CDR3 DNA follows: TGTGCCAGCAGCCAAGCTCTAAGGGGGACTGAAGCTTTCTTT.

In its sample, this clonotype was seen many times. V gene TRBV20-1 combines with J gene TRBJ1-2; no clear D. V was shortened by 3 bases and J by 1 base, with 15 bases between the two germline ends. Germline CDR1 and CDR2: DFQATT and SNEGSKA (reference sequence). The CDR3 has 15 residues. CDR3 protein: CSASRPDVLNYGYTF. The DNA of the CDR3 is TGCAGTGCTAGTAGGCCGGACGTGCTTAACTATGGCTACACCTTC.

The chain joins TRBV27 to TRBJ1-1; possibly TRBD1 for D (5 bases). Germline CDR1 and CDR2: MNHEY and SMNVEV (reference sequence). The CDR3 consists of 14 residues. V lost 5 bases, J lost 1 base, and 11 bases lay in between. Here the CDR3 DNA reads TGTGCCAGCAGTACGGGGACGGCGAACACTGAAGCTTTCTTT. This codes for CASSTGTANTEAFF.

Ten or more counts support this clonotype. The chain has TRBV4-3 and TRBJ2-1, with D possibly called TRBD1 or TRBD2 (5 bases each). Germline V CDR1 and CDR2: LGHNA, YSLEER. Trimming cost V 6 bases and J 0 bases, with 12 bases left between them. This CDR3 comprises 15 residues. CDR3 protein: CASSPGTGSYNEQFF. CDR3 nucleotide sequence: TGCGCCAGCAGTCCCGGGACGGGCTCCTACAATGAGCAGTTCTTC.

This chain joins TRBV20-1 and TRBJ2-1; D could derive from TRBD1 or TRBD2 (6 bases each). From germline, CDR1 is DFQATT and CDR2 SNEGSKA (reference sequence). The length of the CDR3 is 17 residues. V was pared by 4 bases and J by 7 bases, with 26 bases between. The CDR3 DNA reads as TGCAGTGCTATCAATCGGGGGCCCCTTTCGGTATGGAATGAGCAGTTCTTC. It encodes CSAINRGPLSVWNEQFF.

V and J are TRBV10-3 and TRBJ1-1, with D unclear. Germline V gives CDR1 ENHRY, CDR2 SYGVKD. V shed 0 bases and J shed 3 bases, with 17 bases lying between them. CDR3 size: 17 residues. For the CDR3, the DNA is TGTGCCATCAGTGAGTCGACGAGATCGTACGGGGACACTGAAGCTTTCTTT. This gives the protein CAISESTRSYGDTEAFF.

DNA for the CDR3: TGTGCCAGCCATACTGGGCTCGGCACAGATACGCAGTATTTT. Amino acid sequence: CASHTGLGTDTQYF. The J gene is TRBJ2-3, the V gene TRBV7-6, with D unclear. The CDR3 is 14 residues long. The germline CDR1 and CDR2 sequences are SGHVS and FNYEAQ. The V and J ends lost 8 bases and 1 base respectively, with 13 bases between them.

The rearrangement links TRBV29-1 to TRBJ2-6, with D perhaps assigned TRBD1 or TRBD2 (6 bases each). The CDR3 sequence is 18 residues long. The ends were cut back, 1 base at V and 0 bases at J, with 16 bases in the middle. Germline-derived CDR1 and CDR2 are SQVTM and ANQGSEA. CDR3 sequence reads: CSVEGPDRLGSGANVLTF. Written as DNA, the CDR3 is TGCAGCGTTGAAGGCCCGGACAGACTAGGCTCTGGGGCCAACGTCCTGACTTTC.